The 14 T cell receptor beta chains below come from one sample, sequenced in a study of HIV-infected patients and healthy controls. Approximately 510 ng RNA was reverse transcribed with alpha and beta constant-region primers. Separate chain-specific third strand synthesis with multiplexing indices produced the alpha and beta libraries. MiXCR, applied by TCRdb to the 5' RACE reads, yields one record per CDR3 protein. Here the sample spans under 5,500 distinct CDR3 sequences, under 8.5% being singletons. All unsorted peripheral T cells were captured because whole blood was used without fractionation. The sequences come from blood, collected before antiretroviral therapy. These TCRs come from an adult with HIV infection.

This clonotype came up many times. For the CDR3, the DNA is TGTGCCAGCAGTGCTGAACAGGGGGCACTAGGTCAGCCCCAGCATTTT. It translates to CASSAEQGALGQPQHF. V and J are TRBV2 and TRBJ1-5; TRBD1 agrees at 9 bases. Trimming cost V 4 bases and J 6 bases; bases outside gene matches: 10. The CDR3 covers 16 residues. Germline V gives CDR1 SNHLY, CDR2 FYNNEI.

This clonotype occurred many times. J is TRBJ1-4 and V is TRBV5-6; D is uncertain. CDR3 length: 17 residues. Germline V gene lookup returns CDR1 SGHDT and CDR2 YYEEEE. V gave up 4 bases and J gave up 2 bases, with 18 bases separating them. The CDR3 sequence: CASSLYPSGQTNEKLFF. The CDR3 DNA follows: TGTGCCAGCAGCCTATATCCCTCGGGCCAGACTAATGAAAAACTGTTTTTT.

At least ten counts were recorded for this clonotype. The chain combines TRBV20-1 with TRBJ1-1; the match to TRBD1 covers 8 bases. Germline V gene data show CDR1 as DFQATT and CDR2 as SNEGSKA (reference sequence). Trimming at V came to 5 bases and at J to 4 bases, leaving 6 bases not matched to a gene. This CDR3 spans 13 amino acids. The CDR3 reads CSAGDRSGTEAFF. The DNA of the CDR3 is TGCAGTGCTGGGGACAGGTCGGGCACTGAAGCTTTCTTT.

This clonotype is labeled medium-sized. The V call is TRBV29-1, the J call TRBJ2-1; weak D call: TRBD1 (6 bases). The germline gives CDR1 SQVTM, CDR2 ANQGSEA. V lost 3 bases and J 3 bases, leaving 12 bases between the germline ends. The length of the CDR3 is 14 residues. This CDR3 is CSVETDRNYNEQFF. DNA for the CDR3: TGCAGCGTTGAGACGGACAGAAACTACAATGAGCAGTTCTTC.

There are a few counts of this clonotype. CDR3 sequence (DNA): TGTGCCAGCAGTCTCCTCCTAGCGGGGGGGCTTGGAGATACGCAGTATTTT. This gives the protein CASSLLLAGGLGDTQYF. The V gene is TRBV27, the J gene TRBJ2-3, with TRBD2 matching 12 bases. The CDR3 totals 17 residues. V trimming: 5 bases; J trimming: 5 bases; junction bases outside the gene matches: 11. Looked up from germline, CDR1 is MNHEY and CDR2 is SMNVEV (reference sequence).

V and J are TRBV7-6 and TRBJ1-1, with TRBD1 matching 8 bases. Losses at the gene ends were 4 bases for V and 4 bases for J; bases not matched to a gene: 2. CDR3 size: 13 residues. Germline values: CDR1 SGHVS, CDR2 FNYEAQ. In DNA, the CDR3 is TGTGCCAGCAGCTACGGACAGGGCACTGAAGCTTTCTTT. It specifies CASSYGQGTEAFF.

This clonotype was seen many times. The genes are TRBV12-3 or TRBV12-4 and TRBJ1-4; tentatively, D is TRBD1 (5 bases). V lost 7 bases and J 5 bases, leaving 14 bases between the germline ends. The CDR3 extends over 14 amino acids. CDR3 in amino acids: CASILRGINEKLFF. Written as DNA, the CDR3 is TGTGCCAGCATACTGAGGGGCATAAATGAAAAACTGTTTTTT.

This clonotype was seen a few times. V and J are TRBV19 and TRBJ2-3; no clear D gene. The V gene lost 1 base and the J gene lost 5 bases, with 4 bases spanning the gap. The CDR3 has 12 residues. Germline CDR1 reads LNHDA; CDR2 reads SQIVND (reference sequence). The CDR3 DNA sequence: TGTGCCAGTAGTATAGGGGGAGATACGCAGTATTTT. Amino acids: CASSIGGDTQYF.

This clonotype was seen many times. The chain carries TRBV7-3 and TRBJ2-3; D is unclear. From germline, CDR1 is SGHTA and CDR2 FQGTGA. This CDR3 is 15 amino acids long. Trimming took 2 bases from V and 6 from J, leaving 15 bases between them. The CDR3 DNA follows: TGTGCCAGCAGCTTAGGGAAAGCCCCACACGATACGCAGTATTTT. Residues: CASSLGKAPHDTQYF.

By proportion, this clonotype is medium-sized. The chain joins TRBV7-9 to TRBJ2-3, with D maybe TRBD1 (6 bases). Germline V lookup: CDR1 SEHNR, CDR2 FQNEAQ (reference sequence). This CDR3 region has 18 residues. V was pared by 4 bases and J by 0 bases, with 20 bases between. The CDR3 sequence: CASSSRRMGHRSTDTQYF. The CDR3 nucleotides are TGTGCCAGCAGCTCCCGTCGGATGGGACATCGGAGCACAGATACGCAGTATTTT.

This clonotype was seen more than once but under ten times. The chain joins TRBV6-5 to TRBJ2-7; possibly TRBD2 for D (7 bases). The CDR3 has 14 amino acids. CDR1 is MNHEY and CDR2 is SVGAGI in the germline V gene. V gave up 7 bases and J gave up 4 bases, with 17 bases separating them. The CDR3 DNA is TGTGCCAGCAAACTAGGGGGGGGCTCATACGAGCAGTACTTC. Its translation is CASKLGGGSYEQYF.

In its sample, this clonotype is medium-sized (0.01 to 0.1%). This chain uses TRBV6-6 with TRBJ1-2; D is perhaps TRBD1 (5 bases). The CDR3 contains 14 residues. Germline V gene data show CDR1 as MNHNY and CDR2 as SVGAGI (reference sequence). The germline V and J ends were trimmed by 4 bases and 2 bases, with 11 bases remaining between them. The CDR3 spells CASSSPGDNYGYTF. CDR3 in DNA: TGTGCCAGCAGTTCTCCGGGGGACAACTATGGCTACACCTTC.

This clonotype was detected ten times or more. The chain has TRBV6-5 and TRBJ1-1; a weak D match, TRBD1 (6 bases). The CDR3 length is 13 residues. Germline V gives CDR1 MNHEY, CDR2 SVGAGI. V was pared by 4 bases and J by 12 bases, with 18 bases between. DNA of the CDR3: TGTGCCAGCAGTTCCTCGACGACAGGCCCTTCTTTCTTT. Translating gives CASSSSTTGPSFF.

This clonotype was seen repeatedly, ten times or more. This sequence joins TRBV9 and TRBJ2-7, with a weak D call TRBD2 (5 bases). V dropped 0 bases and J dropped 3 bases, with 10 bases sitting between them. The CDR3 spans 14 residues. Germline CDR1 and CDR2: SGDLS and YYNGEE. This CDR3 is CASSVDAGDYEQYF. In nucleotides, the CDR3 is TGTGCCAGCAGCGTAGATGCCGGGGACTACGAGCAGTACTTC.